These 12 T cell receptor delta chains were sequenced from one sample in a study of delta chain sequences of gamma delta T cells. TCRdb ran CATT on the 5' RACE reads. This repertoire shows fewer than 850 delta-chain clones, less than 25% found once; its top ten account for roughly 40%. Input material: either unsorted cells or a sorted T cell fraction (not recorded which). The receptor source for this set is a human donor in good health.

Within the sample, this clone is medium-sized. The gene calls are TRDV2 and TRDJ1, with 8 bases matching TRDD3. The germline gives CDR1 GEAIGNYY, CDR2 EKD. The CDR3 is 17 residues long. With 4 bases clipped from V and 3 bases from J, the junction kept 15 bases outside the gene matches. CDR3 in DNA: TGTGCCTGTGATCCACTGGGGGCCCCAGGTAGCCCCGATAAACTCATCTTT. This translates into CACDPLGAPGSPDKLIF.

This chain connects TRDV2 to TRDJ1, with no clear D. The germline V and J ends were trimmed by 3 bases and 2 bases, with 12 bases remaining between them. Germline V gene data show CDR1 as GEAIGNYY and CDR2 as EKD. The CDR3 is made up of 14 amino acids. CDR3 coding DNA: TGTGCCTGTGACCCCATGCGAATAACCGATAAACTCATCTTT. The encoded protein is CACDPMRITDKLIF.

V usage is TRDV2 and J usage is TRDJ1, with 12 positions matching TRDD3. The CDR3 has 16 amino acids. Per germline, CDR1 GEAIGNYY and CDR2 EKD. V shed 5 bases, J shed 1 base, and the junction held 7 bases outside the gene matches. The CDR3 spells CACVGLGDTGTDKLIF. As DNA, the CDR3 is TGTGCCTGTGTGGGACTGGGGGATACCGGCACCGATAAACTCATCTTT.

This clone was detected only a few times. The gene calls are TRDV2 and TRDJ1; TRDD3 matches 11 bases. There are 21 residues in the CDR3. The junction had 20 bases not matched to a gene; V was cut back by 2 bases and J by 1 base. Germline V gene sequence: CDR1 GEAIGNYY, CDR2 EKD. The CDR3 DNA sequence: TGTGCCTGTGACAAGGTTCTTTCTACTGGGGGATATTCGGCGGCCACCGATAAACTCATCTTT. Amino acids: CACDKVLSTGGYSAATDKLIF.

The V gene lacks a call, and TRDJ1 is the J gene; no DNA check was done on the table's D call, TRDD3. The CDR3 runs to 29 residues. The CDR3 DNA sequence: TGCAGTGGTATCAACGCAGAGTCTATTCCTCTTACATCTTGGGGGCCCCCTAAGGGGATAACCCTGTACACCGATAAACTCATCTTT. It specifies CSGINAESIPLTSWGPPKGITLYTDKLIF.

The chain combines TRDV2 with TRDJ3, with 12 bases fitting TRDD3. With 3 bases clipped from V and 0 bases from J, the junction kept 8 bases outside the gene matches. Germline CDR1 and CDR2: GEAIGNYY and EKD. The CDR3 spans 20 residues. CDR3 protein: CACDPLLGDTFSWDTRQMFF. The CDR3, as DNA: TGTGCCTGTGACCCCTTACTGGGGGATACATTCTCCTGGGACACCCGACAGATGTTTTTC.

This clone is medium-sized by share. This chain connects TRDV2 to TRDJ3; tentative D call: TRDD3 (5 bases). Germline loops: CDR1 GEAIGNYY, CDR2 EKD. The CDR3 is 18 amino acids. Trimming left V 0 bases short and J 0 bases short, with 11 bases between. CDR3 loop: CACDTGGAHSWDTRQMFF. The CDR3 nucleotides read TGTGCCTGTGACACCGGGGGGGCCCACTCCTGGGACACCCGACAGATGTTTTTC.

In this sample, this clone is large. The chain employs TRDV2 and TRDJ3, with 8 positions matching TRDD3. V gave up 0 bases and J gave up 0 bases; unmatched junction bases: 6. The CDR3 spans 19 residues. Germline lookup yields CDR1 GEAIGNYY and CDR2 EKD. The CDR3 loop reads CACDTAGGQSSWDTRQMFF. Here the CDR3 DNA reads TGTGCCTGTGACACCGCTGGGGGACAAAGCTCCTGGGACACCCGACAGATGTTTTTC.

This rearrangement joins TRDV2 to TRDJ1; 9 bases map to TRDD3. Germline V lookup: CDR1 GEAIGNYY, CDR2 EKD. With V trimmed by 3 bases and J by 1 base, 8 bases remained unmatched. The CDR3 runs 16 residues. The CDR3 DNA reads as TGTGCCTGTGACCGACTGGGGGACCGTCCCACCGATAAACTCATCTTT. It is translated as CACDRLGDRPTDKLIF.

This clone appeared a few times. CDR3 DNA: TGTGCCTGTGACTTATTACTGGGGGATACGGAGTACAACGATAAACTCATCTTT. It is translated as CACDLLLGDTEYNDKLIF. This chain uses TRDV2 with TRDJ1, with 13 bases matching TRDD3. The CDR3 is 18 residues long. CDR1 and CDR2 from the germline V gene are GEAIGNYY and EKD. The trim removed 3 bases at V and 4 bases at J, leaving 13 bases unmatched.

About this clone: A much larger clone sits a single nucleotide away, making a read error possible. This chain links TRDV2 with TRDJ1; 12 positions match TRDD3. Germline V CDR1 and CDR2: GEAIGNYY, EKD. The length of the CDR3 is 22 residues. V shed 2 bases, J shed 1 base, and the junction held 22 bases outside the gene matches. The CDR3 loop reads CACDNGGLGDTNPRKSTDKLIF. The CDR3 DNA is TGTGCCTGTGACAACGGAGGACTGGGGGATACAAATCCACGTAAGTCCACCGATAAACTCATCTTT.

The chain has TRDV2 and TRDJ1; 10 bases fit TRDD3. The CDR3 length is 18 residues. Germline lookup yields CDR1 GEAIGNYY and CDR2 EKD. With V trimmed by 1 base and J by 0 bases, 10 bases remained unmatched. The CDR3 DNA is TGTGCCTGTGACACGGTTAGTACTGGGGGATCTTACACCGATAAACTCATCTTT. This translates into CACDTVSTGGSYTDKLIF.